Below are 26 T cell receptor beta chains sequenced from a single sample in a study of cytomegalovirus exposure and HLA in healthy donors. The PCR was carried out with 60 Vbeta primers and 13 Jbeta primers. Sequencing was performed with immunoSEQ multiplex PCR; in TCRdb, only in-frame clones are kept and a portion is missing. Recorded for this sample: some 150,000 clones. Sequences were obtained from PBMCs. The receptors derive from a man aged 35 to 55 in good health and CMV-seronegative.

This chain joins TRBV13 and TRBJ2-5; D perhaps matches TRBD2 (5 bases). The CDR3 contains 14 residues. Germline V gives CDR1 PRHDT, CDR2 FYEKMQ (reference sequence). Trimming pared 4 bases from V and 3 bases from J, leaving 12 bases between. As DNA, the CDR3 is TGTGCCAGCAGCTCCCGGGGAGACGAAGAGACCCAGTACTTC. Translating it yields CASSSRGDEETQYF. The full variable domain, rest sourced from reference TRBV13 and TRBJ2-5, is AAGVIQSPRHLIKEKRETATLKCYPIPRHDTVYWYQQGPGQDPQFLISFYEKMQSDKGSIPDRFSAQQFSDYHSELNMSSLELGDSALYFCASSSRGDEETQYFGPGTRLLVL.

The rearrangement joins TRBV7-2 to TRBJ2-5, with a tentative D call TRBD1 (6 bases). CDR3 length equals 13 residues. CDR1 SGHTA and CDR2 FQGNSA come from the germline V gene. Deletions cut 1 base from V and 3 bases from J, with 6 bases between. CDR3 sequence: CASSLGTEETQYF. The DNA of the CDR3 is TGTGCCAGCAGCTTAGGGACAGAAGAGACCCAGTACTTC.

The genes are TRBV5-1 and TRBJ2-5; 8 bases are shared with TRBD1. The germline V gene has CDR1 SGHRS and CDR2 YFSETQ. This CDR3 contains 15 residues. V was pared by 2 bases and J by 3 bases, with 6 bases of the junction left unmatched. CDR3 nucleotides: TGCGCCAGCAGCTTTTATCCGGGACAGGAAGAGACCCAGTACTTC. Protein sequence: CASSFYPGQEETQYF.

V gene TRBV7-9 combines with J gene TRBJ1-3; 7 bases align to TRBD1. The CDR3 runs 15 residues. CDR1 is SEHNR, CDR2 FQNEAQ, per germline (reference sequence). After removal of 1 base from V and 3 bases from J, the junction contained 3 bases not matched to a gene. CDR3 protein: CASSLGGTVGNTIYF. In nucleotides, the CDR3 is TGTGCCAGCAGCTTAGGGGGGACAGTTGGAAACACCATATATTTT.

The chain combines TRBV7-2 with TRBJ2-5; 11 bases fit TRBD2. The germline gives CDR1 SGHTA, CDR2 FQGNSA. This CDR3 has 14 residues. V gave up 5 bases and J gave up 4 bases; unmatched junction bases: 3. The CDR3 sequence is CASSTGLAGETQYF. CDR3 DNA sequence: TGTGCCAGCAGCACCGGACTAGCGGGAGAGACCCAGTACTTC.

This chain joins TRBV4-1 and TRBJ2-5; D is undetermined. Between the trimmed V and J ends, which lost 1 base and 5 bases, there was a span of 11 bases. The CDR3 contains 14 residues. Germline-derived CDR1 and CDR2 are MGHRA and YSYEKL. The CDR3 coding sequence is TGCGCCAGCAGCCAAGGATACGGTTTGGAGACCCAGTACTTC. It translates to CASSQGYGLETQYF.

The chain employs TRBV4-1 and TRBJ1-2; perhaps TRBD1 as D (5 bases). The CDR3 is made up of 14 amino acids. Germline V lookup: CDR1 MGHRA, CDR2 YSYEKL. Trimming shortened V by 1 base and J by 6 bases, and 12 bases separated the two germline ends. CDR3 DNA sequence: TGCGCCAGCAGCCAAGGACCTCCAGGGAATGGCTACACCTTC. It specifies CASSQGPPGNGYTF.

The V gene is TRBV7-3, the J gene TRBJ1-1; weak D call: TRBD1 (5 bases). This CDR3 region has 14 residues. V lost 0 bases and J lost 1, with 6 bases in between. From germline, CDR1 is SGHTA and CDR2 FQGTGA. CDR3 loop: CASSLTGANTEAFF. DNA of the CDR3: TGTGCCAGCAGCTTAACAGGGGCGAACACTGAAGCTTTCTTT.

V usage is TRBV5-1 and J usage is TRBJ1-1; 8 positions match TRBD1. This CDR3 is 14 amino acids long. Looked up from germline, CDR1 is SGHRS and CDR2 is YFSETQ. The ends lost 2 bases at V and 6 bases at J; junction bases unmatched: 6. CDR3 DNA: TGCGCCAGCAGCTTAGGACAGGGAACTTCTGAAGCTTTCTTT. Protein sequence: CASSLGQGTSEAFF.

The chain has TRBV16 and TRBJ1-1; 7 bases map to TRBD1. The V segment lost 4 bases and the J segment 8 bases; nucleotides outside the gene matches: 4. This CDR3 spans 12 amino acids. The germline gives CDR1 KGHSY, CDR2 FQNENV. DNA for the CDR3: TGTGCCAGCAGCCTTAAGACAGGGGAAGCTTTCTTT. This translates into CASSLKTGEAFF.

The V gene is TRBV18, the J gene TRBJ1-3, with 7 bases fitting TRBD1. After removal of 4 bases from V and 6 bases from J, the junction contained 6 bases not matched to a gene. The germline V gene has CDR1 KGHSH and CDR2 LQKENI. This CDR3 comprises 14 residues. The CDR3 DNA sequence: TGTGCCAGCTCACAGGGGGCCCTTGAAAACACCATATATTTT. It translates to CASSQGALENTIYF.

The CDR3 DNA reads as TGTGCCAGCAGCCCGGGGGACGGGGAGCTGTTTTTT. Encoded protein: CASSPGDGELFF. The V gene is TRBV7-3, the J gene TRBJ2-2, with a possible D match to TRBD2 (6 bases). CDR1 and CDR2 from the germline V gene are SGHTA and FQGTGA. The ends were cut back, 5 bases at V and 7 bases at J, with 8 bases in the middle. This CDR3 region has 12 residues.

The rearrangement links TRBV29-1 to TRBJ2-5; 7 bases line up with TRBD1. The CDR3 has 13 amino acids. V shed 6 bases and J 0 bases; nucleotides not matched to a gene: 4. Germline CDR1 and CDR2: SQVTM and ANQGSEA. In DNA form, the CDR3 reads TGCAGCGTCACGGACAGGTACCAAGAGACCCAGTACTTC. It is translated as CSVTDRYQETQYF.

The chain links TRBV19 to TRBJ1-4, with TRBD1 as a possible D gene (6 bases). The CDR3 totals 15 residues. V was shortened by 2 bases and J by 7 bases, with 14 bases between the two germline ends. From germline, CDR1 is LNHDA and CDR2 SQIVND (reference sequence). DNA for the CDR3: TGTGCCAGTAGTATAAGGCAGGGGCCGGGTGAAAAACTGTTTTTT. Its translation is CASSIRQGPGEKLFF.

The J gene is TRBJ2-1, the V gene TRBV5-4; maybe TRBD2 (5 bases). CDR1 and CDR2 (germline): SGHNT, YYREEE (reference sequence). V lost 1 base, J lost 1 base, and 9 bases lay in between. CDR3 length: 15 amino acids. The CDR3 loop reads CASSLLRDSYNEQFF. The CDR3 DNA reads TGTGCCAGCAGCTTGCTCCGGGATTCCTACAATGAGCAGTTCTTC.

The chain is built from TRBV6-1 and TRBJ2-7; tentatively, D is TRBD2 (7 bases). This CDR3 contains 14 residues. CDR1 and CDR2 from the germline V gene are MNHNS and SASEGT. V was shortened by 4 bases and J by 7 bases, with 17 bases between the two germline ends. CDR3 in DNA: TGTGCCAGCAGTGCGAGGGGGGGGAGTAGAGAGCAGTACTTC. Its protein product is CASSARGGSREQYF.

The chain combines TRBV7-9 with TRBJ2-3; 10 nucleotides line up with TRBD1. Germline CDR1 SEHNR, CDR2 FQNEAQ (reference sequence). The CDR3 spans 17 residues. V gave up 5 bases and J gave up 0 bases; unmatched junction bases: 8. CDR3 in amino acids: CASSLGTGVISTDTQYF. The CDR3 DNA reads as TGTGCCAGCAGCCTTGGGACAGGGGTGATTAGCACAGATACGCAGTATTTT.

This chain connects TRBV27 to TRBJ1-5, with 9 bases fitting TRBD1. Germline V gene sequence: CDR1 MNHEY, CDR2 SMNVEV (reference sequence). This CDR3 is 13 amino acids long. Germline trimming cut 8 bases from V and 10 bases from J; bases unmatched to any gene: 9. The CDR3 bases are TGTGCCAGCCGGGACAGGGAAATCAGCCCCCAGCATTTT. Residues: CASRDREISPQHF.

V and J are TRBV27 and TRBJ1-3, with 7 bases that match TRBD1. Trimming took 6 bases from V and 6 from J; bases not matched to a gene: 8. Per germline, CDR1 MNHEY and CDR2 SMNVEV (reference sequence). This CDR3 comprises 14 residues. The CDR3 coding sequence is TGTGCCAGCAGCCGGGACAGTCTTGCAAACACCATATATTTT. Translated: CASSRDSLANTIYF.

V and J are TRBV4-1 and TRBJ2-5, with TRBD2 identical over 8 bases. Germline CDR1 reads MGHRA; CDR2 reads YSYEKL. The CDR3 runs to 15 residues. The ends lost 2 bases at V and 5 bases at J; junction bases unmatched: 7. The CDR3 nucleotides read TGCGCCAGCAGCCAACTCGGGGGGGATGGGGAGACCCAGTACTTC. Its protein is CASSQLGGDGETQYF.

The V and J genes are TRBV7-2 and TRBJ1-4, with 10 bases identical to TRBD1. The germline V gene encodes CDR1 SGHTA and CDR2 FQGNSA. The CDR3 spans 16 residues. The junction had 8 bases not matched to a gene; V was cut back by 5 bases and J by 5 bases. CDR3 in amino acids: CASSNSPGQGNEKLFF. As DNA, the CDR3 is TGTGCCAGCAGCAACTCACCGGGACAGGGGAATGAAAAACTGTTTTTT.

V gene TRBV6-1 combines with J gene TRBJ1-6, with TRBD1 matching over 7 bases. The CDR3 covers 18 residues. Germline CDR1 MNHNS, CDR2 SASEGT. Trimming removed 1 base from V and 9 bases from J; junction bases left unmatched: 15. The CDR3, as DNA: TGTGCCAGCAGTGAAGTTACAGGGGTCGTGGGGATAAGTTCACCCCTCCACTTT. This gives the protein CASSEVTGVVGISSPLHF.

This chain connects TRBV14 to TRBJ2-7; D ambiguous. Per germline, CDR1 SGHDN and CDR2 FVKESK. V was pared by 1 base and J by 0 bases, with 10 bases between. CDR3 size: 15 residues. The CDR3 bases are TGTGCCAGCAGCCAAGCACGCTTCTACTCCTACGAGCAGTACTTC. This translates into CASSQARFYSYEQYF. The full variable domain, rest sourced from reference TRBV14 and TRBJ2-7, is EAGVTQFPSHSVIEKGQTVTLRCDPISGHDNLYWYRRVMGKEIKFLLHFVKESKQDESGMPNNRFLAERTGGTYSTLKVQPAELEDSGVYFCASSQARFYSYEQYFGPGTRLTVT.

As to this clone: The sample contains more than one DNA sequence encoding this CDR3. This chain links TRBV5-1 with TRBJ2-7; 7 nucleotides match TRBD1. The CDR3 covers 13 residues. Trimming removed 4 bases from V and 3 bases from J; junction bases left unmatched: 4. Germline values: CDR1 SGHRS, CDR2 YFSETQ. The CDR3 sequence is CASSLGQDYEQYF. Here the CDR3 DNA reads TGCGCCAGCAGCCTAGGACAGGACTACGAGCAGTACTTC.

The V and J genes are TRBV2 and TRBJ1-1; D may be TRBD1 (5 bases). Germline assignment: CDR1 SNHLY and CDR2 FYNNEI. This CDR3 spans 13 amino acids. V lost 7 bases and J lost 4, with 13 bases in between. Here the CDR3 DNA reads TGTGCCAGCACCGCCCGGGGGAGCACTGAAGCTTTCTTT. It specifies CASTARGSTEAFF.

DNA for the CDR3: TGTGCCAGCTCACCCGAGGTCTCTCAGCCCCAGCATTTT. This translates into CASSPEVSQPQHF. The rearrangement uses TRBV18 and TRBJ1-5; no clear D. Trimming shortened V by 3 bases and J by 6 bases, and 9 bases separated the two germline ends. The germline V gene has CDR1 KGHSH and CDR2 LQKENI. The CDR3 loop spans 13 amino acids.